Each of the 27 T cell receptor beta chains below was sequenced from the same sample in a study of blood T cells in healthy people across ages. For the second PCR, which ran for roughly 6 to 12 cycles, a sample-barcoded 5' primer and a J-beta primer mix were used. TCRdb processed the 5' RACE reads anew with MiXCR; each CDR3 protein has one entry. The table lists around 850,000 distinct CDR3 sequences, roughly 34% of them singletons. Sequencing used blood. The receptor source for this set is a young man in good health.

This clonotype was seen only a few times. V is TRBV5-1 and J is TRBJ2-1; D is unresolved. V shed 5 bases and J shed 5 bases, with 14 bases lying between them. CDR3 length: 14 residues. Germline assignment: CDR1 SGHRS and CDR2 YFSETQ. The CDR3 protein is CASRGLDNNNEQFF. The DNA for the CDR3 is TGCGCCAGCAGAGGCCTTGACAACAACAATGAGCAGTTCTTC.

The sample holds a few counts of this clonotype. This sequence joins TRBV20-1 and TRBJ1-5, with a weak D call TRBD1 (5 bases). Germline CDR1 and CDR2: DFQATT and SNEGSKA (reference sequence). The V end was cut by 1 base, the J end by 1 base, with 14 bases between. The CDR3 sequence is 16 residues long. Here the CDR3 DNA reads TGCAGTGCTAGAGCGAGCTGGGGCGGAAGCAATCAGCCCCAGCATTTT. Protein sequence: CSARASWGGSNQPQHF.

This clonotype occurred a few times. The chain has TRBV20-1 and TRBJ2-7; no clear D. Germline-derived CDR1 and CDR2 are DFQATT and SNEGSKA (reference sequence). V was pared by 3 bases and J by 4 bases, with 10 bases between. The CDR3 totals 12 residues. This chain's CDR3 is CSASGSGYEQYF. The CDR3 DNA follows: TGCAGTGCTAGCGGGTCGGGTTACGAGCAGTACTTC.

This clonotype came up a few times. The rearrangement links TRBV12-3 or TRBV12-4 to TRBJ1-5, with TRBD1 matching over 8 bases. The CDR3 has 14 residues. Unmatched junction bases numbered 12, after V lost 10 bases and J lost 7 bases. CDR3 region: CATADAQGGQPQHF. Written as DNA, the CDR3 is TGTGCCACCGCAGATGCACAGGGGGGCCAGCCCCAGCATTTT.

This clonotype was seen more than once but under ten times. This rearrangement joins TRBV5-1 to TRBJ2-2, with TRBD1 matching over 7 bases. V shed 0 bases, J shed 3 bases, and the junction held 2 bases outside the gene matches. CDR3 length equals 15 residues. Germline V gives CDR1 SGHRS, CDR2 YFSETQ. This chain's CDR3 is CASSLADRHTGELFF. CDR3 coding DNA: TGCGCCAGCAGCTTGGCGGACAGGCACACCGGGGAGCTGTTTTTT.

The chain recombines TRBV7-2 with TRBJ2-5; D gene uncertain. Germline CDR1 reads SGHTA; CDR2 reads FQGNSA. V gave up 5 bases and J gave up 11 bases, with 24 bases separating them. The CDR3 spans 15 residues. CDR3 DNA sequence: TGTGCCAGCAGCAGAGAGGATTGGTCCTACAATGAGCAGTACTTC. Translated: CASSREDWSYNEQYF.

This clonotype came up a few times. This sequence joins TRBV7-2 and TRBJ2-1, with no clear D. The V and J ends lost 8 bases and 3 bases respectively, with 11 bases between them. This CDR3 is 13 amino acids long. In germline, CDR1 is SGHTA, CDR2 FQGNSA. The CDR3 coding sequence is TGTGCCAGCGGTACTAAACGCTACAATGAGCAGTTCTTC. This encodes CASGTKRYNEQFF.

This clonotype showed up many times. The chain links TRBV7-2 to TRBJ1-2, with D hard to call. Trimming took off 3 bases at V and 8 bases at J, with 10 bases between the two ends. This CDR3 comprises 12 residues. In germline, CDR1 is SGHTA, CDR2 FQGNSA. CDR3 in amino acids: CASSFVLGGYTF. For the CDR3, the DNA is TGTGCCAGCAGCTTTGTCTTGGGGGGCTACACCTTC.

V is TRBV5-1 and J is TRBJ1-1, with D possibly TRBD1 on 6 matching bases. The CDR3 covers 14 residues. Germline CDR1 reads SGHRS; CDR2 reads YFSETQ. V lost 4 bases and J 0 bases, leaving 10 bases between the germline ends. The CDR3 loop is CASSHRDMNTEAFF. CDR3 DNA: TGCGCCAGCAGCCACAGGGATATGAACACTGAAGCTTTCTTT.

This clonotype was recorded many times. This chain uses TRBV12-3 or TRBV12-4 with TRBJ1-1, with 7 bases aligning to TRBD1. The trim removed 5 bases at V and 2 bases at J, leaving 8 bases unmatched. CDR3 size: 15 residues. The DNA of the CDR3 is TGTGCCAGCAGTGTTGGGGCAGGGGGTAACACTGAAGCTTTCTTT. It is translated as CASSVGAGGNTEAFF.

This clonotype has a count of ten or more. The chain has TRBV12-5 and TRBJ2-3, with D uncertain. The CDR3 is 14 residues long. Germline V gene sequence: CDR1 LGHNT, CDR2 FRNRAP. The ends were cut back, 7 bases at V and 2 bases at J, with 13 bases in the middle. The CDR3 loop reads CASAPPASTDTQYF. The CDR3 nucleotides are TGTGCTAGTGCCCCGCCGGCTTCCACAGATACGCAGTATTTT.

The chain couples TRBV12-3 or TRBV12-4 to TRBJ1-1; a weak D match, TRBD1 (6 bases). The CDR3 is 13 residues long. Trimming took 6 bases from V and 1 from J, leaving 9 bases between them. The CDR3 reads CASSGTQNTEAFF. In nucleotides, the CDR3 is TGTGCCAGCAGCGGGACACAGAACACTGAAGCTTTCTTT.

This clonotype was counted a few times. V usage is TRBV29-1 and J usage is TRBJ2-7; D is perhaps TRBD1 (6 bases). This CDR3 comprises 12 residues. The germline V gene has CDR1 SQVTM and CDR2 ANQGSEA. V lost 6 bases and J 6 bases, leaving 15 bases between the germline ends. The CDR3 region is CSVATGPAEQYF. CDR3 DNA sequence: TGCAGCGTCGCGACAGGTCCGGCCGAGCAGTACTTC.

A few counts support this clonotype. The CDR3 sequence is CSARDSQGIDYGYTF. Here the CDR3 DNA reads TGCAGTGCTAGAGATAGCCAGGGTATAGACTATGGCTACACCTTC. The rearrangement uses TRBV20-1 and TRBJ1-2; the D gene is possibly TRBD1 (5 bases). This CDR3 has 15 residues. V dropped 0 bases and J dropped 3 bases, with 14 bases sitting between them. The germline gives CDR1 DFQATT, CDR2 SNEGSKA (reference sequence).

The chain has TRBV6-5 and TRBJ1-2; D possibly corresponds to TRBD1 (6 bases). Germline lookup yields CDR1 MNHEY and CDR2 SVGAGI. V was trimmed by 6 bases and J by 4 bases, leaving 15 bases between them. The CDR3 extends over 14 amino acids. The CDR3 DNA is TGTGCCAGCAGCCTTGGACAGCGACCCTATGGCTACACCTTC. It specifies CASSLGQRPYGYTF.

The chain's CDR3 is CSASDRVTNQPQHF. CDR3 DNA sequence: TGCAGTGCTTCGGACAGGGTGACCAATCAGCCCCAGCATTTT. The chain uses TRBV20-1 and TRBJ1-5, with 8 bases aligning to TRBD1. J was trimmed by 3 bases and V by 5 bases; bases with no gene match: 6. CDR1 and CDR2 (germline): DFQATT, SNEGSKA (reference sequence). This CDR3 has 14 residues.

This clonotype turned up a few times. The chain employs TRBV30 and TRBJ2-5; D gene unclear. The V gene lost 2 bases and the J gene lost 4 bases, with 14 bases spanning the gap. Looked up from germline, CDR1 is GTSNPN and CDR2 is SVGIG (reference sequence). The CDR3 is made up of 14 amino acids. The CDR3 protein is CAWSSSTSGETQYF. CDR3 DNA sequence: TGTGCCTGGAGTTCTTCGACCTCCGGAGAGACCCAGTACTTC.

This clonotype was found many times. The chain links TRBV6-2 or TRBV6-3 to TRBJ2-1; 12 bases agree with TRBD2. CDR3 size: 16 residues. Germline values: CDR1 MNHEY, CDR2 SVGEGT. V dropped 2 bases and J dropped 6; count of bases not matched to a gene: 5. The CDR3 reads CASSYPTSGGVNEQFF. CDR3 nucleotides: TGTGCCAGCAGTTACCCGACTAGCGGGGGAGTCAATGAGCAGTTCTTC.

In this sample, this clonotype turned up a few times. This sequence joins TRBV4-1 and TRBJ1-6, with D perhaps TRBD1 (5 bases). Germline values: CDR1 MGHRA, CDR2 YSYEKL. This CDR3 is 17 amino acids long. With 0 bases removed from V and 9 bases from J, the gap between germline ends came to 18 bases. In nucleotides, the CDR3 is TGCGCCAGCAGCCAAGACAGGGCGCGGACCCGGGGTTCACCCCTCCACTTT. It encodes CASSQDRARTRGSPLHF.

V and J are TRBV20-1 and TRBJ2-3, with 8 bases matching TRBD2. V lost 2 bases, J lost 3 bases, and 7 bases stayed unmatched. Germline V gives CDR1 DFQATT, CDR2 SNEGSKA (reference sequence). The CDR3 covers 15 residues. CDR3 sequence: CSARYPGGQTDTQYF. The CDR3 nucleotides read TGCAGTGCTAGATATCCGGGGGGGCAGACAGATACGCAGTATTTT.

V gene TRBV12-3 or TRBV12-4 combines with J gene TRBJ2-2; D may be TRBD2 (6 bases). This CDR3 is built from 14 residues. The V gene lost 1 base and the J gene lost 6 bases, with 9 bases spanning the gap. The CDR3 DNA sequence: TGTGCCAGCAGTTTAGGACTAGGGGCCGGGGAGCTGTTTTTT. Translated: CASSLGLGAGELFF.

The gene calls are TRBV4-3 and TRBJ2-7; D call uncertain. This CDR3 spans 15 amino acids. CDR1 and CDR2 (germline): LGHNA, YSLEER. The ends were cut back, 1 base at V and 2 bases at J, with 12 bases in the middle. CDR3 in DNA: TGCGCCAGCAGCCAAGCTATGGGCGAAGCCTACGAGCAGTACTTC. Protein: CASSQAMGEAYEQYF.

This clonotype has just a few counts. DNA for the CDR3: TGTGCCAGCAGCCACAACGGTAACCTACAAGAGACCCAGTACTTC. Translating it yields CASSHNGNLQETQYF. V and J are TRBV7-2 and TRBJ2-5; D not certain. This CDR3 is built from 15 residues. V lost 5 bases, J lost 2 bases, and 15 bases lay in between. CDR1 is SGHTA and CDR2 is FQGNSA in the germline V gene.

The rearrangement uses TRBV4-2 and TRBJ1-1; D is unclear. Germline values: CDR1 LGHNA, CDR2 YNFKEQ. Trimming removed 0 bases from V and 4 bases from J, with 6 bases in between. The CDR3 contains 13 residues. The CDR3: CASSQDHTTEAFF. The CDR3 DNA is TGTGCCAGCAGCCAAGACCACACCACTGAAGCTTTCTTT.

The table lists this clonotype with many counts. The chain is built from TRBV28 and TRBJ1-1; weak D call: TRBD1 (6 bases). The CDR3 covers 12 residues. Germline CDR1 MDHEN, CDR2 SYDVKM. V was pared by 6 bases and J by 7 bases, with 12 bases between. DNA of the CDR3: TGTGCCAGCAGGGCAGGGGAGGATGAAGCTTTCTTT. It encodes CASRAGEDEAFF.

The chain recombines TRBV2 with TRBJ1-4; D gene ambiguous. The V end lost 6 bases, the J end lost 5 bases, and 1 base lay between the germline ends. The CDR3 contains 10 residues. CDR1 is SNHLY and CDR2 is FYNNEI in the germline V gene. CDR3 in DNA: TGTGCCAGCAGAAATGAAAAACTGTTTTTT. Translation: CASRNEKLFF.

The chain recombines TRBV4-2 with TRBJ2-7, with D hard to call. V was cut by 1 base and J by 2 bases, with 12 bases left in between. Germline CDR1 LGHNA, CDR2 YNFKEQ. This CDR3 has 15 amino acids. Written as DNA, the CDR3 is TGTGCCAGCAGCCAAGGGTCCCTATCGCCCTACGAGCAGTACTTC. The encoded protein is CASSQGSLSPYEQYF.